This T cell receptor beta chain comes out of a study of brain T cells in children with intractable seizures. Study-level results: Pre- and post-surgery blood differed in depth, so pre-surgery absences may be undersampling.

The CDR3 runs 14 residues. Germline V gene lookup returns CDR1 MDHEN and CDR2 SYDVKM. V was clipped by 2 bases and J by 6 bases, with 14 bases between them. As to this clone: Its antigen remains unidentified.

Surgery cases with the highest brain T cell transcript signatures were chosen for sequencing. Patients received at least one anti-epileptic drug before surgery. TCRdb's copy holds only in-frame clones and misses some; the assay was immunoSEQ multiplex PCR. The sample records under 150,000 clones, 85% to 95% being singletons. Sequences were derived from peripheral blood, sampled at surgery. V and J are TRBV28 and TRBJ2-7; possibly TRBD1 or TRBD2 for D (5 bases each). The clonotype comes from a boy under three years old with hemimegalencephaly and intractable seizures. CDR3: CASSLGVGTAEQYF. CDR3 in DNA: TGTGCCAGCAGTTTAGGGGTCGGGACGGCCGAGCAGTACTTC.